This TCR beta chain emerged from a study of identical twins. Study results and limitations: In zero-insertion analyses, partial confounding could arise from invariant MAIT and iNKT cells. Twin-shared out-of-frame alpha sequences were enriched for low generation probability.

Template switching added a universal primer binding site, and final cDNA carried unique molecular identifiers. TCRdb called the 5' RACE reads again in MiXCR, with one record for every CDR3 protein. The sample has about 660,000 distinct CDR3 sequences; over 8.5% are singletons. The V and J ends lost 4 bases and 6 bases, in that order; junction bases with no gene match: 5. The CDR3 has 15 residues. In germline, CDR1 is DFQATT, CDR2 SNEGSKA (reference sequence). Regarding this clonotype: Its antigen is unknown.

Another study also made use of these data, one on yellow fever vaccine responses in identical twins.

The V gene is TRBV20-1, the J gene TRBJ2-1; 14 bases align to TRBD2. The sample comprised PBMCs. This TCR was sampled from a woman aged 18 to 35 in good health. In DNA, the CDR3 is TGCAGTGCTAATACGGGACTAGCGGGAGCCAATGAGCAGTTCTTC. Translation gives CSANTGLAGANEQFF.